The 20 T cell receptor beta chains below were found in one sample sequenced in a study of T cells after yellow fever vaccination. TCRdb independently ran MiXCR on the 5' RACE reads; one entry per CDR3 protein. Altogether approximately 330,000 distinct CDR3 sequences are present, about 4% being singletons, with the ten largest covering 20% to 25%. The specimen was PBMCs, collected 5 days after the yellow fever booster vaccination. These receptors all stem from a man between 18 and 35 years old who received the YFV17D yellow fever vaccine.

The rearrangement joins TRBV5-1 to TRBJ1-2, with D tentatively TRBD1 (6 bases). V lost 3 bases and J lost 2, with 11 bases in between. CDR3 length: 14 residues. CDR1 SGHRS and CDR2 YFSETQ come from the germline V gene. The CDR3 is CASSWTETNYGYTF. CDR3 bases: TGCGCCAGCAGCTGGACAGAAACGAACTATGGCTACACCTTC. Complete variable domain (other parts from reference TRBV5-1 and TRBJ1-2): KAGVTQTPRYLIKTRGQQVTLSCSPISGHRSVSWYQQTPGQGLQFLFEYFSETQRNKGNFPGRFSGRQFSNSRSEMNVSTLELGDSALYLCASSWTETNYGYTFGSGTRLTVV.

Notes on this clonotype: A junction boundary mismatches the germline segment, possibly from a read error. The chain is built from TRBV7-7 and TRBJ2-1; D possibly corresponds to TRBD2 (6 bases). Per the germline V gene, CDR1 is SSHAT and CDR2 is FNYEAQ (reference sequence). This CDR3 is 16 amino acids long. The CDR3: CASSLLAGFSYNEQFF. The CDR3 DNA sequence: TGTGCTAGCAGCTTACTAGCAGGTTTCTCCTACAATGAGCAGTTCTTC.

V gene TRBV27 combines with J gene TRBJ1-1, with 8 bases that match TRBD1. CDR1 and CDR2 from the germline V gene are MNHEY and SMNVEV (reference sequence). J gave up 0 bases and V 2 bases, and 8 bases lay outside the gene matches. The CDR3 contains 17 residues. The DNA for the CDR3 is TGTGCCAGCAGTTTACCGGACAGGGAAGACATGAACACTGAAGCTTTCTTT. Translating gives CASSLPDREDMNTEAFF.

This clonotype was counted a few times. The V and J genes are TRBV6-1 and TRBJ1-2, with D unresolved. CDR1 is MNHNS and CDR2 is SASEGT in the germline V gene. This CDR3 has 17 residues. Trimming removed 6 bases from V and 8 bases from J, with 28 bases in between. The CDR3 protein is CASSPERIDVHRKGYTF. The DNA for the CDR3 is TGTGCCAGCAGCCCGGAGAGAATAGACGTCCACCGTAAGGGCTACACCTTC.

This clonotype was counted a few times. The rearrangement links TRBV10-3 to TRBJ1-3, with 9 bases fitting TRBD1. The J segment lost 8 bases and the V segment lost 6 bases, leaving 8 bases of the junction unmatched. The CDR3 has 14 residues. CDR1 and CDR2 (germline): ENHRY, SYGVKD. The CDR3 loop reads CAIRVGQGEDTIYF. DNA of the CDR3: TGTGCCATCAGGGTGGGACAGGGTGAGGACACCATATATTTT.

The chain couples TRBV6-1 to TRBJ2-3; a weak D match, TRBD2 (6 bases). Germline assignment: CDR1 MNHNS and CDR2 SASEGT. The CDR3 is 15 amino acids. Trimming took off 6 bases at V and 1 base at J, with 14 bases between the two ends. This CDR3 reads CASREGTAGTDTQYF. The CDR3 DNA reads TGTGCCAGCAGGGAGGGGACCGCAGGCACAGATACGCAGTATTTT.

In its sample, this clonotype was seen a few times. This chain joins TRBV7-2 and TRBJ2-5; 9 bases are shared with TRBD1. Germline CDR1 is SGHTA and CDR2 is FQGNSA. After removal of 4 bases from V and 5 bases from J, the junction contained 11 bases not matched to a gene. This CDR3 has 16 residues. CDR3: CASSSYRGLDSETQYF. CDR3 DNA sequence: TGTGCCAGCAGCTCCTACAGGGGGCTTGACTCGGAGACCCAGTACTTC.

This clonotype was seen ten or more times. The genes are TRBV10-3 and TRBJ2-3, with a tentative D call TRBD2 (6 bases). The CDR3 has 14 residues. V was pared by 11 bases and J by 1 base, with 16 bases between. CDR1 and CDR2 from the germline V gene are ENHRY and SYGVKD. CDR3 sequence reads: CAVLARTGTDTQYF. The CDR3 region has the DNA TGTGCCGTCCTAGCGCGTACAGGCACAGATACGCAGTATTTT.

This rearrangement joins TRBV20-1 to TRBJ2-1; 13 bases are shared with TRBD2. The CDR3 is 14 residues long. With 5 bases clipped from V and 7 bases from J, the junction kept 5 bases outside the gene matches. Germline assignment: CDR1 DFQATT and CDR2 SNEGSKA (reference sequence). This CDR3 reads CSAVLAGGINEQFF. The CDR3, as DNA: TGCAGTGCTGTACTAGCGGGGGGGATAAATGAGCAGTTCTTC.

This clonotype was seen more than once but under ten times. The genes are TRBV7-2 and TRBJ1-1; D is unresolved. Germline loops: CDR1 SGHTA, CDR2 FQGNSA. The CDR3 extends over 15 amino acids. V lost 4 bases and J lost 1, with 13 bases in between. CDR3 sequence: CASSYLSLGNTEAFF. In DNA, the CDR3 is TGTGCCAGCAGCTACCTCTCTTTGGGGAACACTGAAGCTTTCTTT.

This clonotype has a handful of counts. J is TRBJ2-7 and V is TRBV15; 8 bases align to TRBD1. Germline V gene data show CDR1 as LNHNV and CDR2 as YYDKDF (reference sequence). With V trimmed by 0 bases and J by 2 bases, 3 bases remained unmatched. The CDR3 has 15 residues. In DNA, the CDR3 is TGTGCCACCAGCAGAGATCTGGACAGGGCCTACGAGCAGTACGTC. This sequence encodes CATSRDLDRAYEQYV.

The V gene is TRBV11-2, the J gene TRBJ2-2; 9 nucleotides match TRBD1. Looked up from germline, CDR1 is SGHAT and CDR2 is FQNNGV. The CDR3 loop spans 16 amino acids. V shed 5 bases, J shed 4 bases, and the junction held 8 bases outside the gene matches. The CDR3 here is CASSTYRGPSTGELFF. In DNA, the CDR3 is TGTGCCAGCAGCACATACAGGGGGCCTTCCACCGGGGAGCTGTTTTTT.

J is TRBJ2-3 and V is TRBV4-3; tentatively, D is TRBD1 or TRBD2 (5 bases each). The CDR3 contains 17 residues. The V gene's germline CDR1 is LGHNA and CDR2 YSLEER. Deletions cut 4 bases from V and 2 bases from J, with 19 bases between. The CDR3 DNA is TGCGCCAGCAGCCTGAGACCGGGACCGTTACTCACAGATACGCAGTATTTT. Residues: CASSLRPGPLLTDTQYF.

DNA for the CDR3: TGTGCCAGCAGTCGACTGCGGGGGACAGGGCGGGAGACCCAGTACTTC. It is translated as CASSRLRGTGRETQYF. The V and J genes are TRBV21-1 and TRBJ2-5; the tabulated D call, TRBD1, remains unverified against the DNA. TRBV21-1 is termed a pseudogene. The CDR3 runs 16 residues.

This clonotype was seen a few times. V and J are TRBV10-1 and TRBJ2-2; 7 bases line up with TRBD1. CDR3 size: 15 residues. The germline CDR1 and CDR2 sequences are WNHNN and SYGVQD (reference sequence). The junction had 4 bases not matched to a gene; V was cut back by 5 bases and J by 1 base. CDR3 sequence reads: CASSSGQKNTGELFF. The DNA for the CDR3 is TGCGCCAGCAGTTCGGGACAGAAGAACACCGGGGAGCTGTTTTTT.

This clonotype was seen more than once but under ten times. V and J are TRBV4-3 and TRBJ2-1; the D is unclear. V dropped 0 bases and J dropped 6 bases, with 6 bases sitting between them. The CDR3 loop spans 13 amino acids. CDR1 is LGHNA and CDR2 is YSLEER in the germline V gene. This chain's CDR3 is CASSQDNSNEQFF. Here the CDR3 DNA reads TGCGCCAGCAGCCAAGACAACTCCAATGAGCAGTTCTTC.

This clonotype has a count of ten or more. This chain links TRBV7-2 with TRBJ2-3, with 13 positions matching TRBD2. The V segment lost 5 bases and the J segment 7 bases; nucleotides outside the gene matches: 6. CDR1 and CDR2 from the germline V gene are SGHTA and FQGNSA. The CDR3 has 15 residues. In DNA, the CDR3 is TGTGCCAGCAGCGGCGGGGGACTAGCGGGGAATACGCAGTATTTT. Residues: CASSGGGLAGNTQYF.

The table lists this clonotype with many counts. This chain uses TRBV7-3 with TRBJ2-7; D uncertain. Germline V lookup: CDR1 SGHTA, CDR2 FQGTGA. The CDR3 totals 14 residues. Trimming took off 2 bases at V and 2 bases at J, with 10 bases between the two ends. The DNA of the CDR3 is TGTGCCAGCAGCTTATCCGGACGCGCCTACGAGCAGTACTTC. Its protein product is CASSLSGRAYEQYF.

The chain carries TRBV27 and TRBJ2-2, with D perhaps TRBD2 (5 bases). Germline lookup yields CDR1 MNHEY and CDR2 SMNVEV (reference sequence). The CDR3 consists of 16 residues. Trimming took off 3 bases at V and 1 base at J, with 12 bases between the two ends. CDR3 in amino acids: CASSFRSGVNTGELFF. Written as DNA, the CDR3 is TGTGCCAGCAGTTTTAGGAGCGGAGTGAACACCGGGGAGCTGTTTTTT.

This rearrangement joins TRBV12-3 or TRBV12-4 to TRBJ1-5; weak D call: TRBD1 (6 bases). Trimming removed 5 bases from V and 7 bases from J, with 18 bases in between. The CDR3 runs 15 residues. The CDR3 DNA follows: TGTGCCAGCAGTGGGCCCGGGACACTCACCCAGCCCCAGCATTTT. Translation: CASSGPGTLTQPQHF.